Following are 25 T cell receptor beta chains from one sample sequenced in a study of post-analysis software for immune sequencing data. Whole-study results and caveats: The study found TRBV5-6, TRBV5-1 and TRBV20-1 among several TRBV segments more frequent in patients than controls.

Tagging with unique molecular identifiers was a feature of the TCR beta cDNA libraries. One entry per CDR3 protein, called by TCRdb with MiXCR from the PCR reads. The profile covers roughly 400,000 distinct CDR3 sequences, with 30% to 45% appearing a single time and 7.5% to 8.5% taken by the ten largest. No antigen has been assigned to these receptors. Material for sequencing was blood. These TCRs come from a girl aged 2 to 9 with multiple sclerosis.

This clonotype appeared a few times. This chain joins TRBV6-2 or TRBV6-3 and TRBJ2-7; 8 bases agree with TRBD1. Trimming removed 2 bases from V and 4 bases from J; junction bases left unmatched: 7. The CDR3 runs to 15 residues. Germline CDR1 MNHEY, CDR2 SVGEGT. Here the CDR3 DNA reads TGTGCCAGCAGTTACGGCGGGACAGGCATTTACGAGCAGTACTTC. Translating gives CASSYGGTGIYEQYF.

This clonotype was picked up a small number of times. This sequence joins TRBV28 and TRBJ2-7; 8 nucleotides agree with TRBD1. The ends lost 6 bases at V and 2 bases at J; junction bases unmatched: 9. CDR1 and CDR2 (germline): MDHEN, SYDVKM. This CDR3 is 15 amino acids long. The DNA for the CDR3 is TGTGCCAGCAGCCACAGGACAGGGCCCCCCTACGAGCAGTACTTC. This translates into CASSHRTGPPYEQYF. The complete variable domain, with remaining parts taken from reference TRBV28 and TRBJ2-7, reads DVKVTQSSRYLVKRTGEKVFLECVQDMDHENMFWYRQDPGLGLRLIYFSYDVKMKEKGDIPEGYSVSREKKERFSLILESASTNQTSMYLCASSHRTGPPYEQYFGPGTRLTVT.

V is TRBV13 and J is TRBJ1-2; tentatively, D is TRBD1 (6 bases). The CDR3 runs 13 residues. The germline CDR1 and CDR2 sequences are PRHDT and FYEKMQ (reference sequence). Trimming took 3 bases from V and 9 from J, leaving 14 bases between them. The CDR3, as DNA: TGTGCCAGCAGCTTGTTAGGGGGGGAAAGCTACACCTTC. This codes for CASSLLGGESYTF.

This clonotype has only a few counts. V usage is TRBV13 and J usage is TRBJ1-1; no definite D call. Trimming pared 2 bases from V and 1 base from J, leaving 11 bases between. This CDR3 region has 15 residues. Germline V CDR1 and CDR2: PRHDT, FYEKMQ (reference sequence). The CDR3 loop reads CASSLLGSGNTEAFF. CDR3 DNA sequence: TGTGCCAGCAGCTTACTGGGGTCAGGGAACACTGAAGCTTTCTTT. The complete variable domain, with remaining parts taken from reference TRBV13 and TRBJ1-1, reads AAGVIQSPRHLIKEKRETATLKCYPIPRHDTVYWYQQGPGQDPQFLISFYEKMQSDKGSIPDRFSAQQFSDYHSELNMSSLELGDSALYFCASSLLGSGNTEAFFGQGTRLTVV.

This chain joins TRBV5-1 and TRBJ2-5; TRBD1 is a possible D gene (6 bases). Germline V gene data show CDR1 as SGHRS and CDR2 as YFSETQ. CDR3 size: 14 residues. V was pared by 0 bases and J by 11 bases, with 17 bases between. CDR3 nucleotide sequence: TGCGCCAGCAGCTTGGGTGACAGGACCAATGAGCAGTACTTC. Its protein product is CASSLGDRTNEQYF.

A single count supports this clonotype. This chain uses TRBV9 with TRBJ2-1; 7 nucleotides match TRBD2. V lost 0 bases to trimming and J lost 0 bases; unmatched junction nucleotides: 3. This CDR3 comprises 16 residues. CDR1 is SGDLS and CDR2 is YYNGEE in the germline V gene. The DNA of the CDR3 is TGTGCCAGCAGCGTAGATCCTAGCGGCTCCTACAATGAGCAGTTCTTC. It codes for CASSVDPSGSYNEQFF.

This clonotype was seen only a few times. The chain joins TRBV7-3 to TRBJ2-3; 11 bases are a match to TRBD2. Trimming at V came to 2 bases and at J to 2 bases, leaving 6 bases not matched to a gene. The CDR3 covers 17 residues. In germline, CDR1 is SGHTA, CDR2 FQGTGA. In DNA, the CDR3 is TGTGCCAGCAGCTTAGGTATAGCGGGAGGGCTCACAGATACGCAGTATTTT. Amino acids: CASSLGIAGGLTDTQYF.

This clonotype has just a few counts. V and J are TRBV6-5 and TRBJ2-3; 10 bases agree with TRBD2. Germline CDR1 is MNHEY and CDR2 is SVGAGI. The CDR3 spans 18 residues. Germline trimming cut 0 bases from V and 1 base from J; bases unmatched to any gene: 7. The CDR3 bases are TGTGCCAGCAGTTACTCGAGCTGGGGGACTAGCGGCACAGATACGCAGTATTTT. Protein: CASSYSSWGTSGTDTQYF.

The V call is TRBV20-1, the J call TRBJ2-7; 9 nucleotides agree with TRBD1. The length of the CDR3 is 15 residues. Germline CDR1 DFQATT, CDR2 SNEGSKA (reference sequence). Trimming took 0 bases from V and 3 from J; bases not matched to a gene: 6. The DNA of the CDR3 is TGCAGTGCTAGAGATCCCGGGACAGGGAGCTACGAGCAGTACTTC. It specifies CSARDPGTGSYEQYF.

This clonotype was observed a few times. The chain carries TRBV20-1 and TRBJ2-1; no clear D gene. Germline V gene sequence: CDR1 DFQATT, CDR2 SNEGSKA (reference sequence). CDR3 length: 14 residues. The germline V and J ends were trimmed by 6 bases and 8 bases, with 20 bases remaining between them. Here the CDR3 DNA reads TGCAGTGCCCCGCAGCGAGGCGGTCTACATGAGCAGTTCTTC. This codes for CSAPQRGGLHEQFF.

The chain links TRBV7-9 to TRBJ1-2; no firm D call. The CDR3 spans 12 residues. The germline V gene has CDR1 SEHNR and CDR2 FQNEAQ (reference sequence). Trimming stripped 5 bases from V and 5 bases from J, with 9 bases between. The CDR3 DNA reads TGTGCCAGCAGCCTAAACCTGTATGGCTACACCTTC. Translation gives CASSLNLYGYTF.

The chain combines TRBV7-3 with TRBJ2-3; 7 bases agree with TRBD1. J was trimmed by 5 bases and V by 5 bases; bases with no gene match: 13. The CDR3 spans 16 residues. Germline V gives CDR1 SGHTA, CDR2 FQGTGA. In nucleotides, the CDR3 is TGTGCCAGCAGCCACCCTAGGGGACAGACAAAAGATACGCAGTATTTT. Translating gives CASSHPRGQTKDTQYF.

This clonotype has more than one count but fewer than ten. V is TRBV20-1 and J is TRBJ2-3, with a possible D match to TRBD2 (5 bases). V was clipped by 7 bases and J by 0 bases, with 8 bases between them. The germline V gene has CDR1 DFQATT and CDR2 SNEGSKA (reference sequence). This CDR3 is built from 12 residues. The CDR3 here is CSGGGSTDTQYF. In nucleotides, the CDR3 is TGCAGTGGCGGCGGGAGCACAGATACGCAGTATTTT.

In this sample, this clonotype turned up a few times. This CDR3 is CASSYSWTSGRHEQFF. CDR3 nucleotides: TGTGCCAGCAGTTACTCTTGGACTAGCGGGAGACATGAGCAGTTCTTC. The chain joins TRBV6-5 to TRBJ2-1; 13 bases are shared with TRBD2. Germline CDR1 and CDR2: MNHEY and SVGAGI. After removal of 0 bases from V and 8 bases from J, the junction contained 4 bases not matched to a gene. The CDR3 consists of 16 residues.

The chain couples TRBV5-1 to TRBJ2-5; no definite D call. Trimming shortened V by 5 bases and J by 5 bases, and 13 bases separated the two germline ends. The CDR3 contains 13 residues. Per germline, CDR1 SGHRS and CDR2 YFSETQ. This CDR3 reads CASRPALGETQYF. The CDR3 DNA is TGCGCCAGCAGGCCAGCTTTGGGGGAGACCCAGTACTTC.

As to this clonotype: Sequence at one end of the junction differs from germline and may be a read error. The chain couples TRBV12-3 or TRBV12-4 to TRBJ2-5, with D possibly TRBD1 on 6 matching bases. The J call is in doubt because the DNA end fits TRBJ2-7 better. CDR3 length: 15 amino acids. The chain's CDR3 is CACRLQGWAGHEQYF. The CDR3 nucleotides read TGTGCCTGCAGGTTACAGGGCTGGGCAGGGCACGAGCAGTACTTC.

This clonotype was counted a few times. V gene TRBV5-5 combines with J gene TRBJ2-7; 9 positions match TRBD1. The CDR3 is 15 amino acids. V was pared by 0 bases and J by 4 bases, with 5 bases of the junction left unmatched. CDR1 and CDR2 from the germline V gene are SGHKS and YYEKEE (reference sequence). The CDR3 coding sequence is TGTGCCAGCAGCTTGGAACAGGGGGCATTGTACGAGCAGTACTTC. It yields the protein CASSLEQGALYEQYF. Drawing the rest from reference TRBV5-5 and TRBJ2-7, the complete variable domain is DAGVTQSPTHLIKTRGQQVTLRCSPISGHKSVSWYQQVLGQGPQFIFQYYEKEERGRGNFPDRFSARQFPNYSSELNVNALLLGDSALYLCASSLEQGALYEQYFGPGTRLTVT.

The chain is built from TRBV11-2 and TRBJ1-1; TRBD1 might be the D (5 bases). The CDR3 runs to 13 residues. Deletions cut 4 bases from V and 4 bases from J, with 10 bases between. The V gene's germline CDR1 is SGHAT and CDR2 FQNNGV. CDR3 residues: CASSSGLTTEAFF. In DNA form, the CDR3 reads TGTGCCAGCAGCTCAGGGCTTACCACTGAAGCTTTCTTT.

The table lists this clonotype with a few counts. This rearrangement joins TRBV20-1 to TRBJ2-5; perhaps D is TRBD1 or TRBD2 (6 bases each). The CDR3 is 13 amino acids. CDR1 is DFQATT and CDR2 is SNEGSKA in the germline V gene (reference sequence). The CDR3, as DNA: TGCAGCAGAAGAGGGGGGAACGAAGAGACCCAGTACTTC. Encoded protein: CSRRGGNEETQYF.

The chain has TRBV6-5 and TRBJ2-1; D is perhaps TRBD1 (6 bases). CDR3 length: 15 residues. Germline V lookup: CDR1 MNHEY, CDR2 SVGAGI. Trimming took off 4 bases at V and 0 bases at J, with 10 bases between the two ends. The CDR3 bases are TGTGCCAGCAGTTTTACAGGGAGCTCCTACAATGAGCAGTTCTTC. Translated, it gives CASSFTGSSYNEQFF.

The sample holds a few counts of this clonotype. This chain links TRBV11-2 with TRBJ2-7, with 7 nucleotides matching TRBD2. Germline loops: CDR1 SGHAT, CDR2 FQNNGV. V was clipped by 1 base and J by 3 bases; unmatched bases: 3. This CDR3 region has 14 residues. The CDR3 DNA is TGTGCCAGCAGCTTAGCCCGGGGGGTCTACGAGCAGTACTTC. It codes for CASSLARGVYEQYF.

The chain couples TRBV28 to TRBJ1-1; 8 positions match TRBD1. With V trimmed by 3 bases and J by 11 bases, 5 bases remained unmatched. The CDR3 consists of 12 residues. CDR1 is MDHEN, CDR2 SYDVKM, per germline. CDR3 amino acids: CASSLGTGGAFF. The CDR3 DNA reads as TGTGCCAGCAGTTTGGGCACAGGGGGGGCTTTCTTT.

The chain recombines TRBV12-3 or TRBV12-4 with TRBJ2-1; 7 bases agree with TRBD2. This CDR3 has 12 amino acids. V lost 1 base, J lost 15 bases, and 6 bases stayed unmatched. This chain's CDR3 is CASSLGEGFPFF. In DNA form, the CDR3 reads TGTGCCAGCAGTTTAGGGGAGGGGTTTCCGTTCTTC.

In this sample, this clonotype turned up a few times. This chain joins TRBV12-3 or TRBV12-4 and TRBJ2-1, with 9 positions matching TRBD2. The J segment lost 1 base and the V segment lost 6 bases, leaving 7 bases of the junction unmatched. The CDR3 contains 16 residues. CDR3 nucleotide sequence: TGTGCCAGCAGCCAAACTAGCGGGCCATCCTACAATGAGCAGTTCTTC. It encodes CASSQTSGPSYNEQFF.

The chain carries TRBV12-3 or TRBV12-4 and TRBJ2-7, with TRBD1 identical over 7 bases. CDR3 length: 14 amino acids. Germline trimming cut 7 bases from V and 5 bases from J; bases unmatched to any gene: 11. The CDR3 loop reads CASTQTGRVDEQYF. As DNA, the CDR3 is TGTGCCAGCACCCAGACAGGGAGAGTGGACGAGCAGTACTTC.